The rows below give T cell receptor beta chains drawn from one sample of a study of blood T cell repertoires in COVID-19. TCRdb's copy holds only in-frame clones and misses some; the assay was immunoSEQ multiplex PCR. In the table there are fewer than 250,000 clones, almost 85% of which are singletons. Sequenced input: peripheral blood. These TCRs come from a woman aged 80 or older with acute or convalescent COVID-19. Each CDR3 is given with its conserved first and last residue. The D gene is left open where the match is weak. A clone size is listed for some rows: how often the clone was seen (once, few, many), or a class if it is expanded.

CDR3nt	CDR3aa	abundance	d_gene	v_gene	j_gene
TGTGCCAGCAGCTCAGCTTCAGGTTTTACCTACGAGCAGTACTTC	CASSSASGFTYEQYF	-	-	TRBV7-2	TRBJ2-7
TGTGCCAGCAGTTCCCTCTACAATGAGCAGTTCTTC	CASSSLYNEQFF	-	-	TRBV28	TRBJ2-1
TGTGCCAGCAGCGAAGAAGTTGCGCATGGCTACACCTTC	CASSEEVAHGYTF	-	-	TRBV7-9	TRBJ1-2
TGTGCGAGCACGATAGGGGTCGGTGGCTACACCTTC	CASTIGVGGYTF	-	-	TRBV2	TRBJ1-2
TGTGCCAGCAGCTCCCCGGAAGCTTTCTTT	CASSSPEAFF	few	-	TRBV6-5	TRBJ1-1
TGTGCCAGCAGTTCGGACAGGAATAGGTACGAGCAGTACTTC	CASSSDRNRYEQYF	-	TRBD1	TRBV11-2	TRBJ2-7
TGTGCCAGCAGCCGTCAGGAAAACACTGAAGCTTTCTTT	CASSRQENTEAFF	-	-	TRBV14	TRBJ1-1
TGTGCCATCAGACGGGTCCCAAATGAAAAACTGTTTTTT	CAIRRVPNEKLFF	-	-	TRBV10-3	TRBJ1-4
TGCGCCAGCAGCCAAGATCGTTCCAGGGACAATGAGCAGTTCTTC	CASSQDRSRDNEQFF	once	-	TRBV4-1	TRBJ2-1
TGTGCCAGCAGCCAATACCAGGGGAATTCACCCCTCCACTTT	CASSQYQGNSPLHF	-	-	TRBV3-1/TRBV3-2	TRBJ1-6
TGCGCCAGCAGCCAGAGTGGGGGGGCCCCTTCCTACAATGAGCAGTTCTTC	CASSQSGGAPSYNEQFF	-	-	TRBV4-1	TRBJ2-1
TGTGCCAGCAGTAGGGGGACTAGCGGGAGCGAGACCCAGTACTTC	CASSRGTSGSETQYF	-	TRBD2	TRBV27	TRBJ2-5
TGTGCCAGCAGCTTAGCGGGAGGGGGCAATGAGCAGTTCTTC	CASSLAGGGNEQFF	-	TRBD2	TRBV13	TRBJ2-1
TGCAGCGGAAGGAGTTGGGGAGGGGAGACCCAGTACTTC	CSGRSWGGETQYF	few	TRBD2	TRBV29-1	TRBJ2-5
TGTGCCAGCAGCTTACTAAGCGGGAGGGCCGACAATGAGCAGTTCTTC	CASSLLSGRADNEQFF	-	TRBD2	TRBV7-2	TRBJ2-1
TGTGCCAGCTCACCAACAGGGGGCCTTGTCAAAAACATTCAGTACTTC	CASSPTGGLVKNIQYF	-	TRBD1	TRBV18	TRBJ2-4